The 14 T cell receptor beta chains below all came from one sample that was sequenced in a study of Graves' ophthalmopathy and Graves' hyperthyroidism (dated by TCRdb to about 2018). TCRdb shows the sequencer as Illumina HiSeq 2000. For repertoire sequencing, the TCR beta CDR3 regions were amplified from RNA transcripts. A first-round RT-PCR used HTBI primers with the Qiagen OneStep RT-PCR kit, followed by a second-round multiplex PCR, size selection and purification. The public sequencing data were trimmed at Q25 with fastp and processed into clonotypes with MiXCR by TCRdb, which kept only in-frame beta chains. Each CDR3 protein appears once, grouped with its most common genes and DNA. The sample table holds 400,000 or so distinct CDR3 sequences, of which about 18% were seen once. Together, the top ten hold 2.4% of the sample. Sequenced material: peripheral blood. Receptor source: an adult woman with stable Graves' hyperthyroidism.

As concerns this clonotype: Because the CDR3 is missing its conserved closing phenylalanine or tryptophan, this is likely a read error. The chain couples TRBV12-3 or TRBV12-4 to TRBJ2-5, with D tentatively TRBD1 or TRBD2 (5 bases each). V lost 6 bases to trimming and J lost 0 bases, with 14 bases between them. This CDR3 is 15 amino acids long. CDR3 protein: CASRGDGPYQETQYL. The DNA for the CDR3 is TGTGCCAGCAGGGGGGACGGGCCGTACCAAGAGACCCAGTACCTC.

This clonotype was seen ten or more times. The chain couples TRBV28 to TRBJ2-7, with D perhaps matching TRBD1 (6 bases). The germline V gene encodes CDR1 MDHEN and CDR2 SYDVKM. V lost 3 bases and J lost 2, with 11 bases in between. The CDR3 loop spans 14 amino acids. The CDR3 DNA reads TGTGCCAGCAGTTTGGAGGACAGTACCTACGAGCAGTACTTC. Protein: CASSLEDSTYEQYF.

This clonotype was counted a single time. The genes are TRBV6-1 and TRBJ2-7, with D possibly TRBD2 on 6 matching bases. Trimming removed 10 bases at V and 1 base at J, with 17 bases between. CDR3 length: 14 residues. Per germline, CDR1 MNHNS and CDR2 SASEGT. DNA of the CDR3: TGTGCCATCGGACCCCGGGAGTTTTCCTACGAGCAGTACTTC. It specifies CAIGPREFSYEQYF.

This clonotype was recorded many times. The V and J genes are TRBV5-1 and TRBJ2-2; weak D call: TRBD1 (6 bases). Germline V gene data show CDR1 as SGHRS and CDR2 as YFSETQ. This CDR3 is built from 15 residues. Trimming took 3 bases from V and 5 from J, leaving 14 bases between them. CDR3 nucleotide sequence: TGCGCCAGCAGCTCGGTGCCCAGGGGAACCGGGGAGCTGTTTTTT. It is translated as CASSSVPRGTGELFF. The variable domain in full, completed from reference TRBV5-1 and TRBJ2-2, reads KAGVTQTPRYLIKTRGQQVTLSCSPISGHRSVSWYQQTPGQGLQFLFEYFSETQRNKGNFPGRFSGRQFSNSRSEMNVSTLELGDSALYLCASSSVPRGTGELFFGEGSRLTVL.

There are many counts of this clonotype. The genes are TRBV15 and TRBJ1-6; tentative D call: TRBD1 (5 bases). Trimming took 1 base from V and 5 from J, leaving 12 bases between them. CDR1 LNHNV and CDR2 YYDKDF come from the germline V gene (reference sequence). The CDR3 extends over 16 amino acids. The CDR3 region is CATSRGGDSDNSPLHF. CDR3 DNA: TGTGCCACCAGCAGAGGAGGAGACAGCGATAATTCACCCCTCCACTTT.

This clonotype was found many times. The CDR3 DNA reads TGCGCCAGCAGTGGGACAAATACCTACGAGCAGTACTTC. The encoded protein is CASSGTNTYEQYF. The chain links TRBV10-1 to TRBJ2-7; possible D gene TRBD1, 5 bases. Germline assignment: CDR1 WNHNN and CDR2 SYGVQD (reference sequence). The germline V and J ends were trimmed by 4 bases and 2 bases, with 9 bases remaining between them. The CDR3 is 13 amino acids.

This clonotype was detected ten times or more. The genes are TRBV28 and TRBJ2-7; maybe TRBD2 (6 bases). CDR3 length: 12 amino acids. The V gene lost 5 bases and the J gene lost 4 bases, with 9 bases spanning the gap. Germline V CDR1 and CDR2: MDHEN, SYDVKM. CDR3 amino acids: CASSAGRYEQYF. CDR3 nucleotide sequence: TGTGCCAGCAGTGCGGGGAGATACGAGCAGTACTTC.

This chain joins TRBV6-2 or TRBV6-3 and TRBJ2-7; possible D gene TRBD1, 6 bases. Looked up from germline, CDR1 is MNHEY and CDR2 is SVGEGT. Trimming stripped 5 bases from V and 2 bases from J, with 13 bases between. The CDR3 is made up of 14 amino acids. DNA for the CDR3: TGTGCCAGCAGTCCCAACCGGGACACCTACGAGCAGTACTTC. It specifies CASSPNRDTYEQYF.

This clonotype was seen more than once but under ten times. As the CDR3 is not closed by the conserved phenylalanine or tryptophan, this likely results from a read error. This chain connects TRBV12-3 or TRBV12-4 to TRBJ2-5; 9 bases agree with TRBD2. The CDR3 runs 16 residues. The ends lost 7 bases at V and 5 bases at J; junction bases unmatched: 14. The CDR3 region is CASKWIAGGPGETQYL. Written as DNA, the CDR3 is TGTGCCAGCAAATGGATCGCGGGAGGGCCGGGGGAGACCCAGTACCTC.

This clonotype was counted ten times or more. The chain combines TRBV27 with TRBJ2-7; D ambiguous. Germline lookup yields CDR1 MNHEY and CDR2 SMNVEV (reference sequence). CDR3 size: 14 residues. V lost 5 bases and J lost 2, with 13 bases in between. In nucleotides, the CDR3 is TGTGCCAGCAGTCTTAGTACTGGACCCTACGAGCAGTACTTC. Protein sequence: CASSLSTGPYEQYF.

CDR3 bases: TGCGCCAGCAGCCTTTCGGCGGTCCCGGCGGAGACCCAGTACTTC. Its protein product is CASSLSAVPAETQYF. The V call is TRBV4-1, the J call TRBJ2-5, with D unclear. From germline, CDR1 is MGHRA and CDR2 YSYEKL. The V end was cut by 4 bases, the J end by 5 bases, with 17 bases between. There are 15 residues in the CDR3.

This clonotype was counted at least ten times. This chain joins TRBV11-2 and TRBJ2-7; TRBD1 agrees at 7 bases. This CDR3 is 15 amino acids long. V was pared by 5 bases and J by 2 bases, with 9 bases of the junction left unmatched. Germline CDR1 and CDR2: SGHAT and FQNNGV. Here the CDR3 DNA reads TGTGCCAGCAGCCCTATACAGGGGCGGACCTACGAGCAGTACTTC. Protein sequence: CASSPIQGRTYEQYF.

The table lists this clonotype with many counts. The chain carries TRBV2 and TRBJ2-7, with a possible D match to TRBD1 (5 bases). Trimming stripped 7 bases from V and 3 bases from J, with 19 bases between. The CDR3 length is 15 residues. The V gene's germline CDR1 is SNHLY and CDR2 FYNNEI. CDR3 DNA sequence: TGTGCCAGCACTGACCCTCGTCATAGGGGCTACGAGCAGTACTTC. Translation gives CASTDPRHRGYEQYF.

This chain joins TRBV20-1 and TRBJ2-2; 8 bases are a match to TRBD2. Germline V CDR1 and CDR2: DFQATT, SNEGSKA (reference sequence). CDR3 length equals 15 residues. Germline trimming cut 4 bases from V and 5 bases from J; bases unmatched to any gene: 9. The CDR3 DNA reads TGCAGTGCTATCTTCCCGGGAGGGGGGACCGGGGAGCTGTTTTTT. Residues: CSAIFPGGGTGELFF.